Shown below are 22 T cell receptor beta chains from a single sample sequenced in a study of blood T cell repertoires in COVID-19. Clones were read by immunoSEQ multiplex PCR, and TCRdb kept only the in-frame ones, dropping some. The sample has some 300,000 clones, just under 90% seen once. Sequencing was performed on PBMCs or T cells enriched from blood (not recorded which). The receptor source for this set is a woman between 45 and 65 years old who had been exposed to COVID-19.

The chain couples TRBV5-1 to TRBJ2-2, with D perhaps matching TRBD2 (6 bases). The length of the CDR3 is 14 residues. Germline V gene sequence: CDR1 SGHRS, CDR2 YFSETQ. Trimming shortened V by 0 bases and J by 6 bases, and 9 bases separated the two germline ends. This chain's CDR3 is CASSLGGDAGELFF. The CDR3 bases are TGCGCCAGCAGCTTGGGCGGGGACGCCGGGGAGCTGTTTTTT.

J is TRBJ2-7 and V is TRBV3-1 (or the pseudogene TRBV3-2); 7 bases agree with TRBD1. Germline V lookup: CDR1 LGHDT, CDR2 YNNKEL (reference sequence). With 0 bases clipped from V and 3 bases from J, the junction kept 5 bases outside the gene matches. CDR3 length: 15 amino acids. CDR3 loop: CASSQEIGGHYEQYF. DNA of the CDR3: TGTGCCAGCAGCCAAGAGATAGGGGGCCACTACGAGCAGTACTTC.

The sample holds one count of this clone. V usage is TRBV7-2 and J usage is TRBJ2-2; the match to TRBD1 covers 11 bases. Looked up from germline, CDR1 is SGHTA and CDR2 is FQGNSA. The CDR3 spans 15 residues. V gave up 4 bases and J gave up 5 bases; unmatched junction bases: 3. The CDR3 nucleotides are TGTGCCAGCAGCTCCGGGACAGGGGGAACCGGGGAGCTGTTTTTT. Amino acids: CASSSGTGGTGELFF.

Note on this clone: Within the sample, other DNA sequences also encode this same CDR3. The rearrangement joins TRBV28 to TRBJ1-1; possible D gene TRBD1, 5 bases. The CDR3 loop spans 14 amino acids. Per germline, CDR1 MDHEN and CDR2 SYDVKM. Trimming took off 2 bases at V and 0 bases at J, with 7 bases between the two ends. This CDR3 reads CASSLAGMNTEAFF. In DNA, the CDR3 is TGTGCCAGCAGTTTAGCAGGGATGAACACTGAAGCTTTCTTT.

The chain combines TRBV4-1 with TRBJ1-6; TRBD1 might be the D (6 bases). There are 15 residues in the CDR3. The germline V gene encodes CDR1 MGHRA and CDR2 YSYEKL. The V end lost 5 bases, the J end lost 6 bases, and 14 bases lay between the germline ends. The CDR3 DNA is TGCGCCAGCAGCAAAGGGGGACTAGGTAATTCACCCCTCCACTTT. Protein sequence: CASSKGGLGNSPLHF.

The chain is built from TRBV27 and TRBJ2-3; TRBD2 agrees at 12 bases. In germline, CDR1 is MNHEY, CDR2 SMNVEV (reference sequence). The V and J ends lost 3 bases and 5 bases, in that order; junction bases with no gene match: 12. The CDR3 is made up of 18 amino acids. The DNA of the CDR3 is TGTGCCAGCAGTTTTGGCCGTCGACTAGCGGGGGACAGAGATACGCAGTATTTT. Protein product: CASSFGRRLAGDRDTQYF.

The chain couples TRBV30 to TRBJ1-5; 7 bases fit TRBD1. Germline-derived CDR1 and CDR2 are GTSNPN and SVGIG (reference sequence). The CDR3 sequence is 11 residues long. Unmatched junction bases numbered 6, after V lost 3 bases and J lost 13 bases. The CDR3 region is CAWSRSGQQHF. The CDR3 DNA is TGTGCCTGGAGCCGATCGGGACAGCAGCATTTT.

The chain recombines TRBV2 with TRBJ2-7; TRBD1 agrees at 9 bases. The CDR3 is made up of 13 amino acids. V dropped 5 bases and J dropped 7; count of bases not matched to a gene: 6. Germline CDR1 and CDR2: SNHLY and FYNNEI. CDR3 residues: CASSSGQGKEQYF. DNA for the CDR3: TGTGCCAGCAGTTCGGGACAGGGTAAGGAGCAGTACTTC.

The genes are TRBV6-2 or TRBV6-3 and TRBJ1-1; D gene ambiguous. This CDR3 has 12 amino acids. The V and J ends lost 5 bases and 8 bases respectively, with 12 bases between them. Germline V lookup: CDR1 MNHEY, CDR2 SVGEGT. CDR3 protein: CASSLMTGEAFF. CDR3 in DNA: TGTGCCAGCAGTCTGATGACGGGAGAAGCTTTCTTT.

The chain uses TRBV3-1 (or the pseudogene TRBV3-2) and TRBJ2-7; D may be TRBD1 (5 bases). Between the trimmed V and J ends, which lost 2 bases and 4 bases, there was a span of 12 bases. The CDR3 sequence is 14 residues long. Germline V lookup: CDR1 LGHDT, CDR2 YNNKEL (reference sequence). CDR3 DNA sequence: TGTGCCAGCAGCCAAAGGGGCGCCTATTACGAGCAGTACTTC. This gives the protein CASSQRGAYYEQYF.

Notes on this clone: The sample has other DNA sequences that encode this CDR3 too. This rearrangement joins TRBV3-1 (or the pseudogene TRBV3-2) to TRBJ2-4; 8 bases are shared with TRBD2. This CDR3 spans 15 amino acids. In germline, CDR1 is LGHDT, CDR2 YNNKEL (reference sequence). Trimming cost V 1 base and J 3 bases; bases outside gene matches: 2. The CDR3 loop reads CASSQAGGVKNIQYF. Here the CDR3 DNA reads TGTGCCAGCAGCCAAGCCGGGGGGGTCAAAAACATTCAGTACTTC.

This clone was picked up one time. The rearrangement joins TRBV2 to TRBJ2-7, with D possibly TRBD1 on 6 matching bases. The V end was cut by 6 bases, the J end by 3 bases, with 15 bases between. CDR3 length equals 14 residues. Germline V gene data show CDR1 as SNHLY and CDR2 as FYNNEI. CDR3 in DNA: TGTGCCAGCAGGGGGGCACAGGGTGTCTACGAGCAGTACTTC. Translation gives CASRGAQGVYEQYF.

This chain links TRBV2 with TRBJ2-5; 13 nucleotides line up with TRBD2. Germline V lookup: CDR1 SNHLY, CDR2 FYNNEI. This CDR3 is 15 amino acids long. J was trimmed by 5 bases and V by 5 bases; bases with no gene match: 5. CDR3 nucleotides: TGTGCCAGCAGTACTAGCGGGGGGGCCTTGGAGACCCAGTACTTC. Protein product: CASSTSGGALETQYF.

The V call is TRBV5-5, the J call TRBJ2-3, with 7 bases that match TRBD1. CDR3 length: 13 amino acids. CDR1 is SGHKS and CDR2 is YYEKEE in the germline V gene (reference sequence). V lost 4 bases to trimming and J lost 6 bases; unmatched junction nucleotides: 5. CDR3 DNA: TGTGCCAGCAGCCCAGGGACAGACGATACGCAGTATTTT. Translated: CASSPGTDDTQYF.

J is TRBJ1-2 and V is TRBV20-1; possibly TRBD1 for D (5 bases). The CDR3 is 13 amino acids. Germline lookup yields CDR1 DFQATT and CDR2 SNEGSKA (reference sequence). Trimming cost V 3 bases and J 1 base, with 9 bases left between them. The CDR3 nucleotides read TGCAGTGCTAGTAGCGACAGTAACTATGGCTACACCTTC. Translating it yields CSASSDSNYGYTF.

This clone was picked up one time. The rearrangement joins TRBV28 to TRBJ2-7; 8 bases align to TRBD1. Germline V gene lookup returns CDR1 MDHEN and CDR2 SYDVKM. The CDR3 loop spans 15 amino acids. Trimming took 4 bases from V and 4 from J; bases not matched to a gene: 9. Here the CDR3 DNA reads TGTGCCAGCAGTTCGGGTGGACAGGGCGGGTACGAGCAGTACTTC. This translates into CASSSGGQGGYEQYF.

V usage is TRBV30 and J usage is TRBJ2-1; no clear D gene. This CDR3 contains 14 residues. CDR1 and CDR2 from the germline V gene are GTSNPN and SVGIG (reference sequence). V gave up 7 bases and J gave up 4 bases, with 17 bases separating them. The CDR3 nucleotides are TGTGCCTATTGGGCCTCCGAAAGATACAATGAGCAGTTCTTC. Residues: CAYWASERYNEQFF.

The CDR3 reads CSVARDRVEQYF. In nucleotides, the CDR3 is TGCAGCGTTGCCCGGGACAGGGTGGAGCAGTACTTC. The J gene is TRBJ2-7, the V gene TRBV29-1; 9 bases line up with TRBD1. CDR1 and CDR2 from the germline V gene are SQVTM and ANQGSEA. The CDR3 spans 12 residues. V dropped 4 bases and J dropped 7; count of bases not matched to a gene: 5.

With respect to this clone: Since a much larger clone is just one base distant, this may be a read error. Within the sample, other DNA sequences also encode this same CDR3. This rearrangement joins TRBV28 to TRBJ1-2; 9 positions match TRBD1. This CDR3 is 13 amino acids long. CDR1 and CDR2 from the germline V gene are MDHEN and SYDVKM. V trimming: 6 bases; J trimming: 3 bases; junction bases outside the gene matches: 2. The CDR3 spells CASRTGGDYGYTF. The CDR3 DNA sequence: TGTGCCAGCAGAACAGGGGGCGACTATGGCTACACCTTC.

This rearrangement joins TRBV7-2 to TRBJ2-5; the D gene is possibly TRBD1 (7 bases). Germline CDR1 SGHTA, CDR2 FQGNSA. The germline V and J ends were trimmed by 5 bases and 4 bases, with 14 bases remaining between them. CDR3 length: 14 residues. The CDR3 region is CASSLQGGRETQYF. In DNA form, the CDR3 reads TGTGCCAGCAGCCTCCAGGGGGGAAGAGAGACCCAGTACTTC.

CDR3 coding DNA: TGTGCCAGCAGCCCTATAGGAGCTGAAGCTTTCTTT. Its translation: CASSPIGAEAFF. This sequence joins TRBV3-1 (or the pseudogene TRBV3-2) and TRBJ1-1; D is unclear. The CDR3 spans 12 residues. CDR1 and CDR2 from the germline V gene are LGHDT and YNNKEL (reference sequence). V was clipped by 4 bases and J by 6 bases, with 9 bases between them.

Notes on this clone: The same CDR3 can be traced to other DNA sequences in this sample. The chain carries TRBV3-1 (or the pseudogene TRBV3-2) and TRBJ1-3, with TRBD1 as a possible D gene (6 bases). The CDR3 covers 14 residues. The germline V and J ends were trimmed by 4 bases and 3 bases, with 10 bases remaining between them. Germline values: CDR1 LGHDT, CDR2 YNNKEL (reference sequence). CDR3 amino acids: CASSPTGGGNTIYF. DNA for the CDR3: TGTGCCAGCAGCCCGACAGGCGGTGGAAACACCATATATTTT.